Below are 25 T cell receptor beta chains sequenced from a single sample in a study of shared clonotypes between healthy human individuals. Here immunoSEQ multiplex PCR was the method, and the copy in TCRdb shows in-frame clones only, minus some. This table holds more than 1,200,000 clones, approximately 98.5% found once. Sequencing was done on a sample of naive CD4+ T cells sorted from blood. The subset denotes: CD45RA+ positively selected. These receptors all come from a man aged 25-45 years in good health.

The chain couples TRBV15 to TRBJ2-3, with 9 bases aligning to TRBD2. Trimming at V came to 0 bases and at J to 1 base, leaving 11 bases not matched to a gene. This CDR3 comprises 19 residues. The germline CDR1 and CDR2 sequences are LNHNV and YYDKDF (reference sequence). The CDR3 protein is CATSRDWRLAEGGTDTQYF. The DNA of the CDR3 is TGTGCCACCAGCAGAGATTGGAGACTAGCGGAGGGGGGCACAGATACGCAGTATTTT.

The CDR3 DNA reads as TGTGCCAGCAGTCTCGACAGGAAGCAAATCACCATATATTTT. It codes for CASSLDRKQITIYF. The chain combines TRBV6-5 with TRBJ1-3; TRBD1 might be the D (6 bases). Trimming shortened V by 5 bases and J by 9 bases, and 17 bases separated the two germline ends. CDR3 length: 14 amino acids. Looked up from germline, CDR1 is MNHEY and CDR2 is SVGAGI.

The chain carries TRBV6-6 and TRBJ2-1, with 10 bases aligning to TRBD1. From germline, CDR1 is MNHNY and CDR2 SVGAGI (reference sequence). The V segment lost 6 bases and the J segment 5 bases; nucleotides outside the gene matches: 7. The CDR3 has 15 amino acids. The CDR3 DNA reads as TGTGCCAGCAGGGAGACAGGGGGCGCCCACAATGAGCAGTTCTTC. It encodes CASRETGGAHNEQFF.

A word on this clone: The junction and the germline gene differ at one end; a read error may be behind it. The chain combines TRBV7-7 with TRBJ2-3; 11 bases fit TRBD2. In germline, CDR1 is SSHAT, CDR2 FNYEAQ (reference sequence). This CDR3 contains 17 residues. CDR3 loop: CASSVGLAVLPTDTQYF. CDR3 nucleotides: TGTGCTAGCAGCGTGGGACTAGCGGTTCTCCCCACAGATACGCAGTATTTT.

This chain's CDR3 is CASSGYTF. CDR3 nucleotides: TGTGCCAGTAGCGGCTACACCTTC. The chain carries TRBV19 and TRBJ1-2, with D uncertain. Trimming removed 6 bases at V and 8 bases at J, with 1 base between. Germline V gives CDR1 LNHDA, CDR2 SQIVND (reference sequence). The CDR3 consists of 8 residues.

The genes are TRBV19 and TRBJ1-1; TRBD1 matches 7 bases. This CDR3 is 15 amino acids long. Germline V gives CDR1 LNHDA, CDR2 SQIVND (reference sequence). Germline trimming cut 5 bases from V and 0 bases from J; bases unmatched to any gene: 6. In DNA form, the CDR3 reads TGTGCCAGTAGTTTAGGAGGGACAGTGAACACTGAAGCTTTCTTT. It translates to CASSLGGTVNTEAFF.

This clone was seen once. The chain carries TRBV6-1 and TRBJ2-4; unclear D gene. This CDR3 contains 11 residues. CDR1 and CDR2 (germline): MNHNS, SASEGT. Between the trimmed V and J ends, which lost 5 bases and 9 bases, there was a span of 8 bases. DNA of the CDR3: TGTGCCAGCAGTTCGTCTTTCATTCAGTACTTC. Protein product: CASSSSFIQYF.

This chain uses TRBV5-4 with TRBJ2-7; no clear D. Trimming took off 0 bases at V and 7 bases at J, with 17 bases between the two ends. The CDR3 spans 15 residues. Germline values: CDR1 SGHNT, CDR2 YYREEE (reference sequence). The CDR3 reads CASSLAASFNTEQYF. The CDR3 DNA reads TGTGCCAGCAGCTTGGCGGCTAGTTTCAATACAGAGCAGTACTTC.

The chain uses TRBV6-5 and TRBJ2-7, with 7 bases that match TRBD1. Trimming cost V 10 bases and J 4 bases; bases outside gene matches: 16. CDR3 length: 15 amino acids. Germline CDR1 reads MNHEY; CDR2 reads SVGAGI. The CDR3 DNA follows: TGTGCCACTTCATTCCGGGACAGACCCTATTACGAGCAGTACTTC. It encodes CATSFRDRPYYEQYF.

The CDR3 region is CASNPPRLAYEQYF. The CDR3 nucleotides are TGTGCCAGCAATCCCCCAAGACTAGCCTACGAGCAGTACTTC. The V and J genes are TRBV2 and TRBJ2-7; possible D gene TRBD2, 6 bases. The CDR3 consists of 14 residues. The V gene's germline CDR1 is SNHLY and CDR2 FYNNEI. The V end was cut by 7 bases, the J end by 2 bases, with 15 bases between.

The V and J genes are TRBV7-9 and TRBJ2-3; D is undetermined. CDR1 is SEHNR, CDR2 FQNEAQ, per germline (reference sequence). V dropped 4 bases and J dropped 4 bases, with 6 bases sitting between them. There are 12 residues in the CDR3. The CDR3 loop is CASSWSPDTQYF. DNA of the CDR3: TGTGCCAGCAGCTGGTCCCCAGATACGCAGTATTTT. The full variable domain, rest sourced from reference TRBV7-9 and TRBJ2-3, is DTGVSQNPRHKITKRGQNVTFRCDPISEHNRLYWYRQTLGQGPEFLTYFQNEAQLEKSRLLSDRFSAERPKGSFSTLEIQRTEQGDSAMYLCASSWSPDTQYFGPGTRLTVL.

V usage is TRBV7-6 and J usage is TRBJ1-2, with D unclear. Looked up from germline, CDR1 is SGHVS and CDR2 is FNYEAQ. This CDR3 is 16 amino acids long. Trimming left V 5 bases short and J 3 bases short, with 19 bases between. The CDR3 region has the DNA TGTGCCAGCAGCCCCAATTCTAGTCCGGGGTACTATGGCTACACCTTC. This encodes CASSPNSSPGYYGYTF.

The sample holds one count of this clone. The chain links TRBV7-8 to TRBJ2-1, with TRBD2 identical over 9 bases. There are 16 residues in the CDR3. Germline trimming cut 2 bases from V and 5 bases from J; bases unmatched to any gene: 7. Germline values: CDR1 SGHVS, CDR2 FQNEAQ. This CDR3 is CASSLPKREVDNEQFF. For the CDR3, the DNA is TGTGCCAGCAGCTTACCTAAGCGGGAGGTCGACAATGAGCAGTTCTTC.

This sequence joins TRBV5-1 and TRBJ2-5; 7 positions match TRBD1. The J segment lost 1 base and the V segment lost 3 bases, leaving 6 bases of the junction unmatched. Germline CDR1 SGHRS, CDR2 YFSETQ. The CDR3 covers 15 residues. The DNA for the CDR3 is TGCGCCAGCAGCTCGGGACAGCCAAGCCAAGAGACCCAGTACTTC. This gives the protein CASSSGQPSQETQYF.

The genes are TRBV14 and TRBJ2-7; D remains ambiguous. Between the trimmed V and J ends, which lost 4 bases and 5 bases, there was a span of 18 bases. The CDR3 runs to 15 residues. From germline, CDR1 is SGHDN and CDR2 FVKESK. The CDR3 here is CASSPMSGLSNEQYF. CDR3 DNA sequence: TGTGCCAGCAGCCCAATGTCTGGGCTGTCCAACGAGCAGTACTTC.

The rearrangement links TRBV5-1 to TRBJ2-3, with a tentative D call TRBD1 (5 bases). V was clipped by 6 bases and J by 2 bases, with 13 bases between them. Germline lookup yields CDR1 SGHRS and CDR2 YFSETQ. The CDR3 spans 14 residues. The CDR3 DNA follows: TGCGCCAGCACCGAGACAGTTGTCACAGATACGCAGTATTTT. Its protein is CASTETVVTDTQYF.

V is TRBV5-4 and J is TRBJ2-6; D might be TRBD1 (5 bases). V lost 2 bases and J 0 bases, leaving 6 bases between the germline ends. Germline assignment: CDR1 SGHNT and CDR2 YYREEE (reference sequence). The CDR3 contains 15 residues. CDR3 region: CASSFDSSGANVLTF. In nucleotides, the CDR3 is TGTGCCAGCAGCTTCGACAGCTCTGGGGCCAACGTCCTGACTTTC.

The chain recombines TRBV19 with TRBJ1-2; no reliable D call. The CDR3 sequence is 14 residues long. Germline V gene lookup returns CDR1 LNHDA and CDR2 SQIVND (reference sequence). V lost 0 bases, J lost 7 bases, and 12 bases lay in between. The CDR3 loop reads CASSIDLSGPGYTF. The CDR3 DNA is TGTGCCAGTAGTATAGATCTTTCAGGTCCTGGCTACACCTTC.

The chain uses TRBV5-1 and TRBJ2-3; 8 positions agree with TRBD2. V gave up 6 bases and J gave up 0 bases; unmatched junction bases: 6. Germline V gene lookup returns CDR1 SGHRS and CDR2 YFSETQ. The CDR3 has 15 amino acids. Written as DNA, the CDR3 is TGCGCCAGCACTTCGTTAGCGGGAAGCACAGATACGCAGTATTTT. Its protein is CASTSLAGSTDTQYF.

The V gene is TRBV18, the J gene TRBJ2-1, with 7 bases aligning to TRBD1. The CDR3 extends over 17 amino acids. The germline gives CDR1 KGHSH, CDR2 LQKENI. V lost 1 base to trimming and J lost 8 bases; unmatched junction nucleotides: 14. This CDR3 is CASSPQRPDRAIDEQFF. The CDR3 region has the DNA TGTGCCAGCTCACCACAAAGGCCCGACAGGGCAATCGATGAGCAGTTCTTC.

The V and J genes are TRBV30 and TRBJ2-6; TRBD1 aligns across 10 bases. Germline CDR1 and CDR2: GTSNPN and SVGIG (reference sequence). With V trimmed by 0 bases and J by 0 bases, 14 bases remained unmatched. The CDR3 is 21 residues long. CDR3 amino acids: CAWSVLFNRDRGSSGANVLTF. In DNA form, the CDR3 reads TGTGCCTGGAGTGTACTGTTCAACCGGGACAGGGGAAGCTCTGGGGCCAACGTCCTGACTTTC. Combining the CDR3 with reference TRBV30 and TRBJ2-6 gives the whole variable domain SQTIHQWPATLVQPVGSPLSLECTVEGTSNPNLYWYRQAAGRGLQLLFYSVGIGQISSEVPQNLSASRPQDRQFILSSKKLLLSDSGFYLCAWSVLFNRDRGSSGANVLTFGAGSRLTVL.

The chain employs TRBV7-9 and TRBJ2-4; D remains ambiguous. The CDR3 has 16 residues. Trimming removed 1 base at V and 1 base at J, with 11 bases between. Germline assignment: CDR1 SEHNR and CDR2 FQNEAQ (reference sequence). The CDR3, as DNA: TGTGCCAGCAGCTTAGGTGGGCTAGGGGCCAAAAACATTCAGTACTTC. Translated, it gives CASSLGGLGAKNIQYF.

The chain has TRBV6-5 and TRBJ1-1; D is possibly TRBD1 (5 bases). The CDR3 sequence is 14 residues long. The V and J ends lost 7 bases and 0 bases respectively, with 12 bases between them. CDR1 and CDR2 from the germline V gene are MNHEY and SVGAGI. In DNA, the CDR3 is TGTGCCAGCACCCAAACGGACATGAACACTGAAGCTTTCTTT. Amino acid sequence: CASTQTDMNTEAFF.

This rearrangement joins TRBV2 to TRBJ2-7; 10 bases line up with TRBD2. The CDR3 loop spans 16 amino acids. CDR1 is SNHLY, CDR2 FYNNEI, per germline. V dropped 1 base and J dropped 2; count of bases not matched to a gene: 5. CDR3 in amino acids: CASSEDSGRLPYEQYF. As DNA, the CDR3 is TGTGCCAGCAGTGAAGATAGCGGGAGGCTCCCCTACGAGCAGTACTTC.

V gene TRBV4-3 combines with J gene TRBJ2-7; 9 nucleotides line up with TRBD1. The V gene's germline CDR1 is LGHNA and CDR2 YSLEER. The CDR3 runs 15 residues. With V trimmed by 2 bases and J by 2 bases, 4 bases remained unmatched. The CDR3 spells CASSQPGQGTYEQYF. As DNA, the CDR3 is TGCGCCAGCAGCCAACCGGGACAGGGTACCTACGAGCAGTACTTC.